The T cell receptor (beta chain) under discussion was sequenced for a study of cytotoxic CD8 clonotypes in ibrutinib-treated CLL. Across the whole study: Around 10 relapsed/refractory, roughly 15 treatment-naive; roughly 18 IGHV unmutated. Response material was collected after a median around 12 months of treatment, range 6 to 36. Study results and caveats: Shared public clonotypes were rare, and on treatment they either got smaller or stayed the same. Sample timing was unmatched between remission and later-progressing patients; lymph nodes unstudied.

Details on this clone: What it binds is not known.

Looked up from germline, CDR1 is SGHRS and CDR2 is YFSETQ. The V and J ends lost 1 base and 3 bases respectively, with 8 bases between them. The CDR3 sequence is 13 residues long. Generated by immunoSEQ multiplex PCR, the TCRdb table keeps only in-frame clones and is missing some. This sample carries around 310,000 clones, about 80% of them seen once, and the ten largest clones take over 5%. The clonotype comes from a human donor with chronic lymphocytic leukemia. This chain uses TRBV5-1 with TRBJ2-7; D is uncertain. Sequencing was performed on PBMCs, taken before ibrutinib treatment. CDR3 sequence reads: CASSLTGGYEQYF. CDR3 bases: TGCGCCAGCAGCTTGACGGGCGGCTACGAGCAGTACTTC.